The next 8 T cell receptor beta chains were all read from a single sample in a study of blood T cell repertoires in COVID-19. Profiling relied on immunoSEQ multiplex PCR, and the TCRdb table lists in-frame clones only, not all of them. The table has 200,000 to 250,000 clones, about 83% seen once; the top ten hold over 1%. Sequenced sample: peripheral blood. Every receptor here comes from a woman aged 25 to 45 with COVID-19, enrolled during active disease.

CDR3 protein: CASSGPGQGSSYEQYF. The CDR3 region has the DNA TGTGCCAGCAGCGGACCCGGACAGGGGAGCTCCTACGAGCAGTACTTC. The gene calls are TRBV7-9 and TRBJ2-7; 9 bases align to TRBD1. There are 16 residues in the CDR3. Losses at the gene ends were 5 bases for V and 0 bases for J; bases not matched to a gene: 8. Germline CDR1 SEHNR, CDR2 FQNEAQ (reference sequence).

This chain connects TRBV27 to TRBJ1-5, with 7 bases identical to TRBD1. Germline V gene sequence: CDR1 MNHEY, CDR2 SMNVEV (reference sequence). CDR3 length: 16 amino acids. J gave up 5 bases and V 4 bases, and 11 bases lay outside the gene matches. The CDR3 bases are TGTGCCAGCAGTTCCCTAACAGGGGCTGGGTATCAGCCCCAGCATTTT. Its translation is CASSSLTGAGYQPQHF.

This clone was observed a single time. The DNA of the CDR3 is TGTGCCAGCAGCTTGGGTTTCGTGTATACGCAGTATTTT. Translating gives CASSLGFVYTQYF. This chain uses TRBV5-6 with TRBJ2-3, with D unresolved. CDR3 length equals 13 residues. Germline CDR1 SGHDT, CDR2 YYEEEE. V was shortened by 0 bases and J by 7 bases, with 9 bases between the two germline ends. Full variable domain (remainder filled in from reference TRBV5-6 and TRBJ2-3): DAGVTQSPTHLIKTRGQQVTLRCSPKSGHDTVSWYQQALGQGPQFIFQYYEEEERQRGNFPDRFSGHQFPNYSSELNVNALLLGDSALYLCASSLGFVYTQYFGPGTRLTVL.

Only a few counts were recorded for this clone. The chain employs TRBV9 and TRBJ2-2; 8 bases are a match to TRBD1. CDR3 length equals 19 residues. CDR1 is SGDLS, CDR2 YYNGEE, per germline. Losses at the gene ends were 0 bases for V and 6 bases for J; bases not matched to a gene: 16. The CDR3 DNA reads as TGTGCCAGCAGCGTAGCTACGCCTACGGGCACAGGGGGAGCCGGGGAGCTGTTTTTT. Amino acids: CASSVATPTGTGGAGELFF.

This chain links TRBV6-5 with TRBJ1-5; 9 nucleotides match TRBD1. Germline V gene data show CDR1 as MNHEY and CDR2 as SVGAGI. With V trimmed by 6 bases and J by 5 bases, 5 bases remained unmatched. CDR3 length equals 14 residues. The CDR3 protein is CASRRQGGHQPQHF. DNA of the CDR3: TGTGCCAGCAGAAGACAGGGGGGTCATCAGCCCCAGCATTTT.

In regard to this clone: Within the sample, other DNA sequences also encode this same CDR3. The chain links TRBV9 to TRBJ2-3; TRBD1 might be the D (7 bases). The CDR3 consists of 15 residues. V was pared by 3 bases and J by 4 bases, with 15 bases between. Looked up from germline, CDR1 is SGDLS and CDR2 is YYNGEE. CDR3 region: CASSDSGRGADTQYF. CDR3 DNA sequence: TGTGCCAGCAGCGACTCTGGCAGGGGGGCAGATACGCAGTATTTT.

This clone was detected only once. This chain connects TRBV5-1 to TRBJ1-1; no firm D call. Trimming shortened V by 4 bases and J by 2 bases, and 9 bases separated the two germline ends. Germline loops: CDR1 SGHRS, CDR2 YFSETQ. This CDR3 is 13 amino acids long. CDR3 in DNA: TGCGCCAGCAGCCAGACACCAAACACTGAAGCTTTCTTT. Amino acid sequence: CASSQTPNTEAFF.

This chain links TRBV9 with TRBJ2-2; TRBD1 matches 11 bases. The CDR3 consists of 15 residues. CDR1 SGDLS and CDR2 YYNGEE come from the germline V gene. Unmatched junction bases numbered 3, after V lost 4 bases and J lost 4 bases. In nucleotides, the CDR3 is TGTGCCAGCAGCTCCGGGACAGGGGGCACCGGGGAGCTGTTTTTT. The encoded protein is CASSSGTGGTGELFF.